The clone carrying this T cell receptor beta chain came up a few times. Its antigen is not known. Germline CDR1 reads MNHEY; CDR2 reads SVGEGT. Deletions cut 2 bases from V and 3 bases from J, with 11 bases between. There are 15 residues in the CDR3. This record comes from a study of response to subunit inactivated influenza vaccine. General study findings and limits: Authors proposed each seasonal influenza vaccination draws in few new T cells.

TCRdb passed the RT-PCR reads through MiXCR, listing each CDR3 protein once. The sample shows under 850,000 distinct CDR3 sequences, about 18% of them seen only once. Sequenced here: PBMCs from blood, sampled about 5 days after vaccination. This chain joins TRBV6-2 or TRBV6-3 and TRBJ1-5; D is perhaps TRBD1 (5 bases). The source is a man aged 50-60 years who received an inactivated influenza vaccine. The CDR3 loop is CASSYAGQPNQPQHF. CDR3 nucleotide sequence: TGTGCCAGCAGTTACGCGGGGCAACCCAATCAGCCCCAGCATTTT.